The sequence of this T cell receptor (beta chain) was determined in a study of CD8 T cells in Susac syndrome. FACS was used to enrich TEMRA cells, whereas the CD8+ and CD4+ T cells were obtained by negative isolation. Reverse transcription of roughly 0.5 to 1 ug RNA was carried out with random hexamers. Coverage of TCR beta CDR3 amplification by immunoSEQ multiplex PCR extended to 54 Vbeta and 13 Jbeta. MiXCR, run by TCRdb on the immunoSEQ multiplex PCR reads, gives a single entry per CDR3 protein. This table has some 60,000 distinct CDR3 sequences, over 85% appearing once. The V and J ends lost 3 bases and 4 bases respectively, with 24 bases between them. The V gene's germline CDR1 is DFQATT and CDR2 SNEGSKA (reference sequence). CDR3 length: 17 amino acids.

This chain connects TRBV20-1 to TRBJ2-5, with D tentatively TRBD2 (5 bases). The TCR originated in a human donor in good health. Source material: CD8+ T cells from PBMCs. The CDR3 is CSARDRVEGPLSETQYF. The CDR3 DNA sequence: TGCAGTGCTAGGGACCGAGTAGAGGGTCCGCTATCAGAGACCCAGTACTTC.